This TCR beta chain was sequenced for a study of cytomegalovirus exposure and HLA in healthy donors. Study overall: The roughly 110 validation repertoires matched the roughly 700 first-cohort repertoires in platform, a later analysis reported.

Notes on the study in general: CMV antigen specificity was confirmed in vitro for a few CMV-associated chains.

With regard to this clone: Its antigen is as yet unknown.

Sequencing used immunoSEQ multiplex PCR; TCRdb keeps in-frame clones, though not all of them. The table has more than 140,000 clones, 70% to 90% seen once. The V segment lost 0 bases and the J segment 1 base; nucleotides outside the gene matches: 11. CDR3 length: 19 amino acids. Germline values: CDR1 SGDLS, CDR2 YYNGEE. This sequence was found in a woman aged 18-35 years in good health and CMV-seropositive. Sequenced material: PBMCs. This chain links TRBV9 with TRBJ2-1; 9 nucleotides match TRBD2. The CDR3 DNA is TGTGCCAGCAGCGTAGAAGGGGACGGAGCGGGAGGTTCCTACAATGAGCAGTTCTTC. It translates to CASSVEGDGAGGSYNEQFF.